Shown below are 18 T cell receptor beta chains from a single sample sequenced in a study of T-cell memory formation after mild COVID-19. Each CDR3 protein is one row after TCRdb ran MiXCR on the 5' RACE reads. The data contain hundreds of thousands of distinct CDR3 sequences, around 15% of them singletons. Sequenced material: PBMCs or a T cell subset sorted from them (not recorded which). These receptors all stem from a man in his late teens or twenties who had mild COVID-19 (a few samples of this study predate the infection). Cell type and time point are not known.

This chain uses TRBV27 with TRBJ2-5; D is tentatively TRBD1 or TRBD2 (5 bases each). Germline V CDR1 and CDR2: MNHEY, SMNVEV (reference sequence). The CDR3 runs to 14 residues. Trimming stripped 5 bases from V and 4 bases from J, with 14 bases between. This CDR3 reads CASSTDGDGETQYF. The CDR3 DNA follows: TGTGCCAGCAGTACCGACGGGGACGGAGAGACCCAGTACTTC.

This clonotype has more than one count but fewer than ten. This rearrangement joins TRBV3-1 to TRBJ2-5; TRBD2 might be the D (6 bases). The CDR3 has 13 amino acids. The germline V and J ends were trimmed by 5 bases and 2 bases, with 9 bases remaining between them. The germline gives CDR1 LGHDT, CDR2 YNNKEL (reference sequence). CDR3 sequence: CASSSEGQETQYF. CDR3 nucleotides: TGTGCCAGCAGCTCGGAGGGTCAAGAGACCCAGTACTTC.

This clonotype occurred a few times. This rearrangement joins TRBV5-1 to TRBJ2-1; tentatively, D is TRBD2 (6 bases). Trimming shortened V by 4 bases and J by 8 bases, and 16 bases separated the two germline ends. There are 14 residues in the CDR3. Germline V gene lookup returns CDR1 SGHRS and CDR2 YFSETQ. CDR3 protein: CASSEGLGVHEQFF. CDR3 in DNA: TGCGCCAGCAGCGAGGGACTGGGGGTCCATGAGCAGTTCTTC.

J is TRBJ2-1 and V is TRBV27; D may be TRBD2 (10 bases). There are 17 residues in the CDR3. Germline V gene lookup returns CDR1 MNHEY and CDR2 SMNVEV (reference sequence). V dropped 1 base and J dropped 7 bases, with 20 bases sitting between them. Here the CDR3 DNA reads TGTGCCAGCAGTTTATGGACAGGGGCTAGCGGGGGTAATGAGCAGTTCTTC. Amino acids: CASSLWTGASGGNEQFF.

The J gene is TRBJ2-1, the V gene TRBV20-1; 7 bases map to TRBD1. Germline loops: CDR1 DFQATT, CDR2 SNEGSKA (reference sequence). The CDR3 extends over 13 amino acids. J gave up 1 base and V 6 bases, and 3 bases lay outside the gene matches. CDR3 bases: TGCAGTGCCAACAGGGGATCCTACAATGAGCAGTTCTTC. Its translation is CSANRGSYNEQFF.

A few counts support this clonotype. The gene calls are TRBV27 and TRBJ1-5, with a tentative D call TRBD1 (5 bases). The CDR3 length is 15 residues. Germline V CDR1 and CDR2: MNHEY, SMNVEV (reference sequence). V dropped 4 bases and J dropped 6 bases, with 16 bases sitting between them. The CDR3 loop is CASSSLGGVVQPQHF. Written as DNA, the CDR3 is TGTGCCAGCAGTTCATTGGGGGGGGTTGTTCAGCCCCAGCATTTT.

This chain connects TRBV23-1 to TRBJ2-3; the D gene could be TRBD1 or TRBD2 (5 bases each). TRBV23-1 falls under the ORF class, with uncertain function. This CDR3 has 16 amino acids. Between the trimmed V and J ends, which lost 3 bases and 5 bases, there was a span of 18 bases. In DNA, the CDR3 is TGCGCCAGCAGTCAGTCGGCCGGGGCGGAGAAAGATACGCAGTATTTT. Translated, it gives CASSQSAGAEKDTQYF.

This clonotype was seen a handful of times. CDR3 region: CASAQGGPYGYTF. CDR3 coding DNA: TGTGCCAGCGCCCAAGGGGGTCCGTATGGCTACACCTTC. The genes are TRBV6-1 and TRBJ1-2; D might be TRBD1 (6 bases). This CDR3 contains 13 residues. The V end lost 8 bases, the J end lost 5 bases, and 15 bases lay between the germline ends. CDR1 and CDR2 from the germline V gene are MNHNS and SASEGT.

This clonotype was seen many times. The chain combines TRBV20-1 with TRBJ2-7; tentatively, D is TRBD2 (5 bases). CDR3 length: 12 amino acids. Germline V gives CDR1 DFQATT, CDR2 SNEGSKA (reference sequence). The V and J ends lost 3 bases and 1 base respectively, with 7 bases between them. The CDR3 DNA sequence: TGCAGTGCTAGCACGGGGTCCTACGAGCAGTACTTC. The encoded protein is CSASTGSYEQYF.

This chain's CDR3 is CASSLRGTDNEQFF. CDR3 in DNA: TGTGCCAGCAGTTTGCGTGGGACCGACAATGAGCAGTTCTTC. V and J are TRBV12-3 or TRBV12-4 and TRBJ2-1; D is possibly TRBD1 or TRBD2 (5 bases each). The CDR3 covers 14 residues. The V gene lost 3 bases and the J gene lost 5 bases, with 11 bases spanning the gap.

This chain connects TRBV6-5 to TRBJ2-5; 8 nucleotides line up with TRBD2. CDR1 is MNHEY and CDR2 is SVGAGI in the germline V gene. V lost 4 bases to trimming and J lost 7 bases; unmatched junction nucleotides: 5. The CDR3 spans 13 residues. The CDR3 DNA reads TGTGCCAGCAGTTTGGGTGCGGGGGGGACCCAGTACTTC. Protein sequence: CASSLGAGGTQYF.

V usage is TRBV21-1 and J usage is TRBJ1-1. TRBV21-1 is a pseudogene segment. This CDR3 is built from 14 residues. The CDR3 coding sequence is TGTGCCAGCAGCCCGCACCGGATGAACACTGAAGCTTTCTTT. Residues: CASSPHRMNTEAFF.

The rearrangement links TRBV6-5 to TRBJ1-2; the match to TRBD1 covers 11 bases. V was clipped by 4 bases and J by 3 bases; unmatched bases: 1. CDR1 is MNHEY and CDR2 is SVGAGI in the germline V gene. The length of the CDR3 is 14 residues. The CDR3 sequence: CASSWDRGYYGYTF. CDR3 sequence (DNA): TGTGCCAGCAGTTGGGACAGGGGGTACTATGGCTACACCTTC.

The chain employs TRBV20-1 and TRBJ2-3, with TRBD2 matching 12 bases. CDR3 length: 18 amino acids. In germline, CDR1 is DFQATT, CDR2 SNEGSKA (reference sequence). V was pared by 0 bases and J by 0 bases, with 7 bases of the junction left unmatched. The CDR3 coding sequence is TGCAGTGCTAGAGATACTAGCGGGGGGCCCTTTAGCACAGATACGCAGTATTTT. Translation gives CSARDTSGGPFSTDTQYF.

This chain connects TRBV5-1 to TRBJ2-2; 11 positions agree with TRBD1. The junction had 6 bases not matched to a gene; V was cut back by 3 bases and J by 8 bases. CDR1 SGHRS and CDR2 YFSETQ come from the germline V gene. CDR3 length: 15 residues. CDR3 loop: CASSWMDRGQGELFF. The CDR3, as DNA: TGCGCCAGCAGCTGGATGGACAGGGGGCAGGGGGAGCTGTTTTTT.

This clonotype was counted between two and nine times. The gene calls are TRBV7-3 and TRBJ2-2, with D possibly matching TRBD1 (6 bases). V was trimmed by 5 bases and J by 1 base, leaving 14 bases between them. Germline CDR1 and CDR2: SGHTA and FQGTGA. The CDR3 loop spans 16 amino acids. The CDR3 reads CASSPFGQLNTGELFF. The CDR3 DNA sequence: TGTGCCAGCAGCCCATTCGGACAGCTGAACACCGGGGAGCTGTTTTTT.

The rearrangement links TRBV6-6 to TRBJ2-7; D call uncertain. Germline CDR1 MNHNY, CDR2 SVGAGI (reference sequence). V was cut by 0 bases and J by 0 bases, with 12 bases left in between. The CDR3 contains 16 residues. The CDR3 nucleotides read TGTGCCAGCAGTTACTCGATACAGATGCCCTCCTACGAGCAGTACTTC. It encodes CASSYSIQMPSYEQYF.

This rearrangement joins TRBV27 to TRBJ1-1; 8 bases fit TRBD1. The CDR3 sequence is 16 residues long. V dropped 5 bases and J dropped 4; count of bases not matched to a gene: 12. CDR1 is MNHEY and CDR2 is SMNVEV in the germline V gene (reference sequence). CDR3 sequence (DNA): TGTGCCAGCAGTCACGCGACTAGGACAGGGCGCACTGAAGCTTTCTTT. Residues: CASSHATRTGRTEAFF.